The 15 T cell receptor beta chains below were found in one sample sequenced in a study of spatial heterogeneity in lung cancer. Described time point: sample taken at primary tumor resection. TCRdb processed the 5' RACE reads anew with MiXCR; each CDR3 protein has one entry. The sample lists fewer than 9,500 distinct CDR3 sequences; about 14% were seen once. Source: normal lung tissue next to the tumor, taken at surgery. The receptors shown here come from a male donor with early-stage non-small cell lung cancer.

This clonotype was counted many times. The chain links TRBV7-6 to TRBJ1-6, with D perhaps TRBD1 (6 bases). The V gene lost 4 bases and the J gene lost 6 bases, with 10 bases spanning the gap. The CDR3 totals 14 residues. From germline, CDR1 is SGHVS and CDR2 FNYEAQ. The CDR3 reads CASSSDRLNSPLHF. In DNA, the CDR3 is TGTGCCAGCAGCTCGGACAGACTTAATTCACCCCTCCACTTT.

This clonotype was seen a few times. V and J are TRBV25-1 and TRBJ2-1; D possibly corresponds to TRBD2 (5 bases). Germline CDR1 reads MGHDK; CDR2 reads SYGVNS. Trimming pared 1 base from V and 9 bases from J, leaving 13 bases between. The CDR3 contains 14 residues. The CDR3 spells CASSEFAGVVEQFF. CDR3 DNA: TGTGCCAGCAGTGAATTCGCCGGGGTGGTTGAGCAGTTCTTC.

This chain joins TRBV18 and TRBJ1-1; possible D gene TRBD1, 6 bases. The CDR3 is made up of 12 amino acids. Germline values: CDR1 KGHSH, CDR2 LQKENI. V lost 5 bases, J lost 11 bases, and 15 bases lay in between. The CDR3 sequence is CASSSDRSMAFF. The CDR3 region has the DNA TGTGCCAGCTCATCCGACAGGAGTATGGCTTTCTTT. Using reference TRBV18 and TRBJ1-1 for the parts outside the CDR3, the full variable domain is NAGVMQNPRHLVRRRGQEARLRCSPMKGHSHVYWYRQLPEEGLKFMVYLQKENIIDESGMPKERFSAEFPKEGPSILRIQQVVRGDSAAYFCASSSDRSMAFFGQGTRLTVV.

This clonotype was seen a few times. The chain is built from TRBV20-1 and TRBJ2-5; 7 nucleotides agree with TRBD1. The germline V gene encodes CDR1 DFQATT and CDR2 SNEGSKA (reference sequence). V shed 1 base, J shed 2 bases, and the junction held 10 bases outside the gene matches. CDR3 length: 16 residues. CDR3 in DNA: TGCAGTGCTAGAGCCCGACAGGGACGGCATCAAGAGACCCAGTACTTC. This encodes CSARARQGRHQETQYF.

This clonotype counts as large. V is TRBV30 and J is TRBJ1-2, with 7 bases identical to TRBD1. The V gene's germline CDR1 is GTSNPN and CDR2 SVGIG (reference sequence). The CDR3 runs to 14 residues. Trimming removed 2 bases from V and 4 bases from J; junction bases left unmatched: 7. The CDR3 protein is CAWSTGQRSYGYTF. CDR3 nucleotides: TGTGCCTGGAGTACGGGACAGCGGAGCTATGGCTACACCTTC.

J is TRBJ2-5 and V is TRBV20-1; D unclear. The CDR3 contains 12 residues. V lost 6 bases, J lost 5 bases, and 13 bases lay in between. CDR1 DFQATT and CDR2 SNEGSKA come from the germline V gene (reference sequence). The CDR3: CSAPYTFETQYF. The CDR3 nucleotides are TGCAGTGCCCCTTATACTTTCGAGACCCAGTACTTC.

With respect to this clonotype: The conserved phenylalanine or tryptophan normally closing the CDR3 is absent here, so this likely arose from a read error. The chain links TRBV5-6 to TRBJ1-5; D uncertain. V lost 5 bases, J lost 9 bases, and 12 bases lay in between. This CDR3 spans 12 amino acids. CDR1 SGHDT and CDR2 YYEEEE come from the germline V gene. For the CDR3, the DNA is TGTGCCAGCAGTAAACCATCGGGGCCCCAGCATCTT. The encoded protein is CASSKPSGPQHL.

The rearrangement uses TRBV5-1 and TRBJ1-2, with D possibly being TRBD1 (6 bases). V was clipped by 4 bases and J by 5 bases, with 15 bases between them. Germline loops: CDR1 SGHRS, CDR2 YFSETQ. The CDR3 has 14 amino acids. The DNA of the CDR3 is TGCGCCAGCAGCCCCCAGACAGGAATTTATGGCTACACCTTC. The encoded protein is CASSPQTGIYGYTF.

In its sample, this clonotype was seen a few times. The chain has TRBV14 and TRBJ1-1; 8 nucleotides agree with TRBD1. This CDR3 has 14 residues. With V trimmed by 3 bases and J by 7 bases, 7 bases remained unmatched. Germline-derived CDR1 and CDR2 are SGHDN and FVKESK. The CDR3 bases are TGTGCCAGCAGCCACGGCGCAGGGGGCTTTGAAGCTTTCTTT. Translated: CASSHGAGGFEAFF.

This clonotype was picked up a small number of times. The genes are TRBV14 and TRBJ2-1; 7 bases are shared with TRBD2. CDR1 and CDR2 (germline): SGHDN, FVKESK. The CDR3 covers 14 residues. The junction had 5 bases not matched to a gene; V was cut back by 2 bases and J by 7 bases. CDR3 amino acids: CASSQILAANEQFF. The CDR3 DNA reads as TGTGCCAGCAGCCAAATCCTAGCGGCGAATGAGCAGTTCTTC.

The chain combines TRBV7-2 with TRBJ2-3, with D uncertain. Trimming cost V 2 bases and J 2 bases, with 8 bases left between them. CDR1 SGHTA and CDR2 FQGNSA come from the germline V gene. This CDR3 contains 14 residues. The CDR3 spells CASSLRSSTDTQYF. The CDR3 nucleotides read TGTGCCAGCAGCTTAAGAAGCTCCACAGATACGCAGTATTTT.

This clonotype occurred a few times. V is TRBV14 and J is TRBJ2-3, with no clear D. Germline V gene lookup returns CDR1 SGHDN and CDR2 FVKESK. Trimming cost V 3 bases and J 2 bases, with 12 bases left between them. The CDR3 runs to 15 residues. The CDR3 reads CASSHSGRYTDTQYF. The CDR3, as DNA: TGTGCCAGCAGCCATTCCGGTAGATACACAGATACGCAGTATTTT.

This clonotype has a handful of counts. This chain joins TRBV20-1 and TRBJ2-7, with 11 bases matching TRBD2. V lost 6 bases and J lost 2; bases outside the gene matches: 6. This CDR3 contains 14 residues. Germline CDR1 is DFQATT and CDR2 is SNEGSKA (reference sequence). The CDR3, as DNA: TGCAGTGCGGCTAGCGGGGGGCTAACCTACGAGCAGTACTTC. Protein product: CSAASGGLTYEQYF.

This clonotype was counted ten times or more. The CDR3 sequence: CATSDSDNYGYTF. The CDR3 DNA follows: TGTGCCACCAGTGATTCGGACAATTATGGCTACACCTTC. V and J are TRBV24-1 and TRBJ1-2, with D possibly being TRBD1 (5 bases). The CDR3 has 13 residues. The germline gives CDR1 KGHDR, CDR2 SFDVKD. V dropped 2 bases and J dropped 5 bases, with 8 bases sitting between them.

This clonotype was seen repeatedly, ten times or more. The CDR3 DNA reads as TGTGCCAGCAGTTCACAGGGAGGCTATGGCTACACCTTC. This gives the protein CASSSQGGYGYTF. This rearrangement joins TRBV2 to TRBJ1-2; perhaps TRBD1 as D (6 bases). Looked up from germline, CDR1 is SNHLY and CDR2 is FYNNEI. V was cut by 5 bases and J by 4 bases, with 11 bases left in between. The CDR3 loop spans 13 amino acids. Full variable domain (remainder filled in from reference TRBV2 and TRBJ1-2): EPEVTQTPSHQVTQMGQEVILRCVPISNHLYFYWYRQILGQKVEFLVSFYNNEISEKSEIFDDQFSVERPDGSNFTLKIRSTKLEDSAMYFCASSSQGGYGYTFGSGTRLTVV.